A single sample is the source of the 18 T cell receptor beta chains below, sequenced in a study of T cell repertoires in cytomegalovirus infection. One entry per CDR3 protein, called by TCRdb with MiXCR from the reads. The profile shows more than 400,000 distinct CDR3 sequences, around 27% of them singletons. The sample comprised PBMCs. The source of these receptors is a human donor in good health (CMV status not recorded). Some clones in this sample may be carry-over from other donors' samples.

The chain combines TRBV24-1 with TRBJ1-2; D remains unclear. This CDR3 contains 12 residues. V dropped 10 bases and J dropped 4 bases, with 12 bases sitting between them. CDR1 KGHDR and CDR2 SFDVKD come from the germline V gene. The CDR3 here is CATQTRSYGYTF. CDR3 DNA: TGTGCCACTCAAACCCGATCCTATGGCTACACCTTC.

This chain links TRBV20-1 with TRBJ1-1; 9 bases fit TRBD1. The CDR3 sequence is 13 residues long. Germline V gives CDR1 DFQATT, CDR2 SNEGSKA (reference sequence). J was trimmed by 2 bases and V by 5 bases; bases with no gene match: 3. Here the CDR3 DNA reads TGCAGTGCTTACAGGGGGCGAAACACTGAAGCTTTCTTT. Translating gives CSAYRGRNTEAFF.

The chain combines TRBV20-1 with TRBJ1-6; no clear D gene. Deletions cut 4 bases from V and 3 bases from J, with 19 bases between. The CDR3 runs to 17 residues. Germline CDR1 and CDR2: DFQATT and SNEGSKA (reference sequence). The CDR3, as DNA: TGCAGTGCTACTAATTTTTGGACTGATGGCTATAATTCACCCCTCCACTTT. Translation: CSATNFWTDGYNSPLHF.

This clonotype was observed a handful of times. The chain uses TRBV7-9 and TRBJ1-4, with D hard to call. The ends were cut back, 3 bases at V and 0 bases at J, with 5 bases in the middle. The CDR3 contains 14 residues. Germline CDR1 SEHNR, CDR2 FQNEAQ (reference sequence). CDR3 in DNA: TGTGCCAGCAGCTTTCAGGCAACTAATGAAAAACTGTTTTTT. Its protein is CASSFQATNEKLFF. Full variable domain (remainder filled in from reference TRBV7-9 and TRBJ1-4): DTGVSQNPRHKITKRGQNVTFRCDPISEHNRLYWYRQTLGQGPEFLTYFQNEAQLEKSRLLSDRFSAERPKGSFSTLEIQRTEQGDSAMYLCASSFQATNEKLFFGSGTQLSVL.

V usage is TRBV30 and J usage is TRBJ2-5; no clear D gene. Germline-derived CDR1 and CDR2 are GTSNPN and SVGIG (reference sequence). CDR3 length: 11 amino acids. V lost 4 bases and J 4 bases, leaving 7 bases between the germline ends. The CDR3 DNA reads TGTGCCTGGAAAGTGGGAGAGACCCAGTACTTC. It translates to CAWKVGETQYF. Together with reference TRBV30 and TRBJ2-5, the CDR3 gives the full variable domain: SQTIHQWPATLVQPVGSPLSLECTVEGTSNPNLYWYRQAAGRGLQLLFYSVGIGQISSEVPQNLSASRPQDRQFILSSKKLLLSDSGFYLCAWKVGETQYFGPGTRLLVL.

The V and J genes are TRBV6-7 and TRBJ2-7; D uncertain. TRBV6-7 carries the ORF label, with uncertain function. The CDR3 runs 14 residues. V lost 2 bases to trimming and J lost 0 bases, with 8 bases between them. The CDR3 DNA reads TGTGCCAGCAGTTACGAACAGAGCTCCTACGAGCAGTACTTC. Its translation is CASSYEQSSYEQYF.

V gene TRBV6-1 combines with J gene TRBJ2-3; 9 bases map to TRBD1. The CDR3 is 15 residues long. J gave up 3 bases and V 5 bases, and 6 bases lay outside the gene matches. Germline V gene lookup returns CDR1 MNHNS and CDR2 SASEGT. CDR3 in DNA: TGTGCCAGCAGTACCATCGGACAGGGGACAGATACGCAGTATTTT. Translated, it gives CASSTIGQGTDTQYF.

In its sample, this clonotype was seen a few times. V usage is TRBV7-9 and J usage is TRBJ2-1; 7 bases line up with TRBD2. This CDR3 is built from 15 residues. V shed 5 bases and J 3 bases; nucleotides not matched to a gene: 7. CDR1 SEHNR and CDR2 FQNEAQ come from the germline V gene (reference sequence). This chain's CDR3 is CASSLRSGNYNEQFF. Here the CDR3 DNA reads TGTGCCAGCAGCCTCAGAAGCGGGAACTACAATGAGCAGTTCTTC.

The chain combines TRBV6-2 or TRBV6-3 with TRBJ1-1; D unclear. The V end was cut by 2 bases, the J end by 0 bases, with 13 bases between. This CDR3 has 16 residues. Germline V gene sequence: CDR1 MNHEY, CDR2 SVGEGT. CDR3 nucleotide sequence: TGTGCCAGCAGTTACACCCGCCCCGGAGTGAACACTGAAGCTTTCTTT. Its translation is CASSYTRPGVNTEAFF.

The rearrangement uses TRBV6-1 and TRBJ2-3; 10 bases agree with TRBD2. J gave up 10 bases and V 5 bases, and 6 bases lay outside the gene matches. From germline, CDR1 is MNHNS and CDR2 SASEGT. CDR3 length: 13 residues. CDR3 sequence (DNA): TGTGCCAGCAGTAAGGCCGGGACTAGCGCGCAGTATTTT. Protein product: CASSKAGTSAQYF.

The V call is TRBV30, the J call TRBJ2-1; D might be TRBD1 (6 bases). Looked up from germline, CDR1 is GTSNPN and CDR2 is SVGIG (reference sequence). V lost 4 bases and J lost 9, with 22 bases in between. The CDR3 has 15 amino acids. The CDR3 region has the DNA TGTGCCTGGACAGGGGTCGGGCTGGGGGATGGTGAGCAGTTCTTC. Residues: CAWTGVGLGDGEQFF.

J is TRBJ2-4 and V is TRBV30; 9 positions agree with TRBD1. V lost 7 bases, J lost 5 bases, and 6 bases stayed unmatched. The germline V gene has CDR1 GTSNPN and CDR2 SVGIG (reference sequence). The CDR3 sequence is 13 residues long. Here the CDR3 DNA reads TGTGCCTACTCAAGGACAGGGGAAAACATTCAGTACTTC. Translation: CAYSRTGENIQYF.

This clonotype was detected only a few times. The rearrangement uses TRBV28 and TRBJ2-1; 12 bases are shared with TRBD2. Germline-derived CDR1 and CDR2 are MDHEN and SYDVKM. There are 15 residues in the CDR3. Unmatched junction bases numbered 3, after V lost 8 bases and J lost 1 base. The CDR3 protein is CASALAGGSYNEQFF. The DNA of the CDR3 is TGTGCCAGCGCACTAGCGGGAGGATCCTACAATGAGCAGTTCTTC.

This clonotype occurred many times. This chain joins TRBV12-3 or TRBV12-4 and TRBJ1-5; D is undetermined. The CDR3 covers 12 residues. The ends were cut back, 6 bases at V and 11 bases at J, with 14 bases in the middle. This CDR3 is CASSLGSGAQHF. CDR3 nucleotides: TGTGCCAGCAGCCTAGGATCGGGAGCCCAGCATTTT.

This sequence joins TRBV7-2 and TRBJ2-7; maybe TRBD1 (5 bases). CDR3 length: 17 residues. Germline V CDR1 and CDR2: SGHTA, FQGNSA. V was clipped by 0 bases and J by 4 bases, with 19 bases between them. CDR3 sequence reads: CASSLAQGSPNEYEQYF. Here the CDR3 DNA reads TGTGCCAGCAGCTTAGCCCAGGGAAGCCCAAATGAGTACGAGCAGTACTTC.

V usage is TRBV19 and J usage is TRBJ2-3; 9 bases are a match to TRBD2. The CDR3 loop spans 17 amino acids. The germline gives CDR1 LNHDA, CDR2 SQIVND (reference sequence). Unmatched junction bases numbered 7, after V lost 3 bases and J lost 0 bases. This CDR3 reads CASSIPSGDWSTDTQYF. CDR3 sequence (DNA): TGTGCCAGTAGTATCCCTAGCGGGGACTGGAGCACAGATACGCAGTATTTT.

This clonotype was seen a few times. The rearrangement joins TRBV2 to TRBJ2-1, with D possibly being TRBD1 or TRBD2 (6 bases each). The germline V and J ends were trimmed by 4 bases and 0 bases, with 10 bases remaining between them. Per germline, CDR1 SNHLY and CDR2 FYNNEI. The CDR3 is made up of 15 amino acids. The CDR3, as DNA: TGTGCCAGCAGTGGGGGGGCGTTCTCCTACAATGAGCAGTTCTTC. It translates to CASSGGAFSYNEQFF. Full variable domain (missing parts from reference TRBV2 and TRBJ2-1): EPEVTQTPSHQVTQMGQEVILRCVPISNHLYFYWYRQILGQKVEFLVSFYNNEISEKSEIFDDQFSVERPDGSNFTLKIRSTKLEDSAMYFCASSGGAFSYNEQFFGPGTRLTVL.

The chain couples TRBV12-3 or TRBV12-4 to TRBJ2-1; 10 positions agree with TRBD1. V shed 4 bases, J shed 9 bases, and the junction held 9 bases outside the gene matches. There are 15 residues in the CDR3. The CDR3 protein is CASSSRQGASIEQFF. The CDR3 bases are TGTGCCAGCAGTTCACGACAGGGGGCCTCGATTGAGCAGTTCTTC.